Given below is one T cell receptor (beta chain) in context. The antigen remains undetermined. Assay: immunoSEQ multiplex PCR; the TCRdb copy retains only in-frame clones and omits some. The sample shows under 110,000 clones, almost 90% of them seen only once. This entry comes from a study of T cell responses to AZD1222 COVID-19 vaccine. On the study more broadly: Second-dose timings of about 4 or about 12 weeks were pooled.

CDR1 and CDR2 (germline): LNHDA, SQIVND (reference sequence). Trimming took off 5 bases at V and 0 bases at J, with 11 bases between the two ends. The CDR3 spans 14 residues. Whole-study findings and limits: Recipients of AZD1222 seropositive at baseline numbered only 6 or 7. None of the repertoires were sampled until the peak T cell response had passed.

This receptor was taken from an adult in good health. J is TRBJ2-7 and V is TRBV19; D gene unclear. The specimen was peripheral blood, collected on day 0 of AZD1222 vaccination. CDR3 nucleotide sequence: TGTGCCAGTAGTCGCGGCTTCAGCTCCTACGAGCAGTACTTC. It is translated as CASSRGFSSYEQYF.